This paragraph reports one T cell receptor beta chain. Its specificity is not known. The CDR3 loop spans 16 amino acids. Germline CDR1 is SGHRS and CDR2 is YFSETQ. Trimming at V came to 1 base and at J to 4 bases, leaving 7 bases not matched to a gene. This sample stems from a study of OX40 agonist ivuxolimab in advanced cancers. Study overall: People in dose escalation had one of these cancers: hepatocellular carcinoma, melanoma, renal cell or head and neck cancer.

The protocol was immunoSEQ multiplex PCR, while the TCRdb copy is restricted to in-frame clones and leaves out a portion. The sample holds about 28,000 clones, more than 85% seen once. Excluded were patients having autoimmune disease history or systemic immunosuppression. The study sampled blood at baseline, cycle 4 day 1, and cycle 7 day 1. Study-level findings and limits: Averaged across samples, CD8+ T cells carried more expanded clones than CD4+ did.

This receptor was taken from an adult with an advanced solid tumor such as melanoma, head and neck, liver or kidney cancer. The source material was CD4+ or CD8+ T cells sorted from blood, sampled in a trial of the OX40 agonist ivuxolimab. J is TRBJ2-3 and V is TRBV5-1; the match to TRBD2 covers 9 bases. CDR3 protein: CASSLPHLAGADTQYF. CDR3 DNA: TGCGCCAGCAGCTTGCCCCATTTAGCGGGAGCAGATACGCAGTATTTT.